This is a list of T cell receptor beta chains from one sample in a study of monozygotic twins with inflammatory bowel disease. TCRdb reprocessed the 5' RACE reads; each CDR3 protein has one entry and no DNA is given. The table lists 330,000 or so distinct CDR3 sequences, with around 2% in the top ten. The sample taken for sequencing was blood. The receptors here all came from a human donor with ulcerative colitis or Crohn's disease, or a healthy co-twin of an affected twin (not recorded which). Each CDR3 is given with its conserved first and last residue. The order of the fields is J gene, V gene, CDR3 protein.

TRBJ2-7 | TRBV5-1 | CASSSGAAYEQYF
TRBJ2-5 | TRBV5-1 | CASRGGETQYF
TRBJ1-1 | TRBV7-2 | CASSPPAGTIAFF
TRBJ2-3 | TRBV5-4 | CASSADRGRTDTQYF
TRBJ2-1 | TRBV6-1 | CASSKLGQGAGEQFF
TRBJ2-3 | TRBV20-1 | CSASRSSLAGTDTQYF
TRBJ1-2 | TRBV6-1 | CASSSGTGNNYGYTF
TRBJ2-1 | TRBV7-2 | CASSQTSGQVDNEQFF
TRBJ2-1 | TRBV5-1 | CASSSWTGPNEQFF
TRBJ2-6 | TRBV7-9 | CASSTQKSSGANVLTF
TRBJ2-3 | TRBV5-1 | CASSQLLAGSDTQYF
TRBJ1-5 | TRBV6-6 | CAIRPEKQDQPQHF
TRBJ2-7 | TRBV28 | CASSLRDRVSYEQYF
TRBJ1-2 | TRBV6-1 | CASSEIVGNYGYTF
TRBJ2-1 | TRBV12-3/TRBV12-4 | CASSPGVEQFF
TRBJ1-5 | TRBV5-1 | CASSPLPGARQPQHF
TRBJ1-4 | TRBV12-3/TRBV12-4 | CASSWTATNEKLFF
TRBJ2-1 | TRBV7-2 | CASSPGSYNEQFF
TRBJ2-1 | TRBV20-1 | CSGGLAGVSYNEQFF
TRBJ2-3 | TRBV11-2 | CASRRPGTSSPDTQYF
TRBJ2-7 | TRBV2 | CASQGQGTDEQYF
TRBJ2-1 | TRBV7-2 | CASSRKTSSNEQFF
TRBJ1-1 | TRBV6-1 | CASSPRDRGDTEAFF
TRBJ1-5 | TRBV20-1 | CSAMETGNQPQHF
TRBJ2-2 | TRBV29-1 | CSVVDRSNTGELFF
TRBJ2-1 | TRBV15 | CATSLKAGANNEQFF
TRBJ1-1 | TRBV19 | CASSINTKNTEAFF
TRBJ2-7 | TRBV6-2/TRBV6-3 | CASSYTGTYEQYF
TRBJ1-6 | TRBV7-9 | CASSYTGGGFHSPLHF
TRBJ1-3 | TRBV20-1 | CSAGRGASGNTIYF
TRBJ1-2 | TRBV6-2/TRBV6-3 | CASTKPSGDGTYGYTF
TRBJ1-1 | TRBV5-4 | CASSLGQGRGSTEAFF
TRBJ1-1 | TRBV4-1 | CASSREPGEAFF
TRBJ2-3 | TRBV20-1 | CSAKLAGPLGTQYF
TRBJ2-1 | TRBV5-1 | CASSSGLMTTPYNEQFF
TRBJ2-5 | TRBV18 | CASSPPIPPGTQYF
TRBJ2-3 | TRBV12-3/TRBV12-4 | CASTSGVGPHADTQYF
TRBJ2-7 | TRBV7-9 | CASSSSGTGYEQYF
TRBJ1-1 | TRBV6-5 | CASSTGYWGEAFF
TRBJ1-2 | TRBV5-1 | CASSTGQGASYGYTF
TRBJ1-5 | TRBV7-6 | CASSFANQPQHF
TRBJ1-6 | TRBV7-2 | CASSLGDRGGVPLHF
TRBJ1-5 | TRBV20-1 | CSARSQPNQPQHF
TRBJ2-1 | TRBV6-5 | CASSPWGGGSYNEQFF
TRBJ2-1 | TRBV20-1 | CSARGYNEQIF
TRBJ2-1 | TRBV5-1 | CASMDDRSYNEQFF
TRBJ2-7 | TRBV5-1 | CASSEAGAHEQYF